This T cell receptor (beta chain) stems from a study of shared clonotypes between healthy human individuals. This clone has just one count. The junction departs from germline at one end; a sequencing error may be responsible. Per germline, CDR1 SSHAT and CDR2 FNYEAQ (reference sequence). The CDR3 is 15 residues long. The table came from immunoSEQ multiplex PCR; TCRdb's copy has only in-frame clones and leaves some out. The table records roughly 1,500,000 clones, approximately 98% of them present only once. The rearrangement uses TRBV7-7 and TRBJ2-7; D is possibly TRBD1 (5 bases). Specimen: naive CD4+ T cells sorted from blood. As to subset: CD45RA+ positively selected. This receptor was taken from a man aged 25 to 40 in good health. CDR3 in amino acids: CASSPNLGQSYEQYF. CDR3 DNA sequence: TGTGCTAGCAGCCCAAACCTAGGACAATCCTACGAGCAGTACTTC.